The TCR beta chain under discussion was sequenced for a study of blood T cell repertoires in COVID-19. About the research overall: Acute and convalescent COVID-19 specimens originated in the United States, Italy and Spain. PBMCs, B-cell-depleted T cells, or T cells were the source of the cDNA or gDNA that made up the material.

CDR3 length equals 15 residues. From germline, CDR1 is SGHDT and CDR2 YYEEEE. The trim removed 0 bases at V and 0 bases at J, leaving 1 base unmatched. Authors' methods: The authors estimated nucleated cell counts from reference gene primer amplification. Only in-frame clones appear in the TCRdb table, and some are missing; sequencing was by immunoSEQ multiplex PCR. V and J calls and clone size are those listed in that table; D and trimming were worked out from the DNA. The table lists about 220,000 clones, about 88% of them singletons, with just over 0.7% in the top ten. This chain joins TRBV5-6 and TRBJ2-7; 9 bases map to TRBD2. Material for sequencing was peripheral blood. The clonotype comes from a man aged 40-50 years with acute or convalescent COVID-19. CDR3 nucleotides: TGTGCCAGCAGCTTGGGACTAGCGGTCTCCTACGAGCAGTACTTC. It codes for CASSLGLAVSYEQYF.